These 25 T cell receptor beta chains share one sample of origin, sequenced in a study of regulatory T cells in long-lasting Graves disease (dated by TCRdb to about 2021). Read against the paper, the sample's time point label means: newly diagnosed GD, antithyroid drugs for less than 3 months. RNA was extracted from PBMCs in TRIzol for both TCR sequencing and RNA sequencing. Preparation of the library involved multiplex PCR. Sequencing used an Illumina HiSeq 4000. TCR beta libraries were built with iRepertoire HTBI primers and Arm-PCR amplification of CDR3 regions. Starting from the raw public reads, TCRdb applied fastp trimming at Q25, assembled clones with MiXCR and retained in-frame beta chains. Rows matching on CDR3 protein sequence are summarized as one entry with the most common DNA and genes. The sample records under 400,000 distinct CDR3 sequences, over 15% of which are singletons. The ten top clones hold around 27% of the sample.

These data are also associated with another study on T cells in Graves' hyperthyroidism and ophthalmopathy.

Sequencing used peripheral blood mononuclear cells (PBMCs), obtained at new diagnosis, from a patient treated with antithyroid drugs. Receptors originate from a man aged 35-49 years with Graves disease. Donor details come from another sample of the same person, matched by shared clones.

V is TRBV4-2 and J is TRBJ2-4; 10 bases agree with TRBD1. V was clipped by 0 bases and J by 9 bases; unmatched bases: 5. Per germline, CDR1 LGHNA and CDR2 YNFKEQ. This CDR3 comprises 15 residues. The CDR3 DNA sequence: TGTGCCAGCAGCCAAGAGGCCGGACAGGGGGTCATTCAGTACTTC. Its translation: CASSQEAGQGVIQYF.

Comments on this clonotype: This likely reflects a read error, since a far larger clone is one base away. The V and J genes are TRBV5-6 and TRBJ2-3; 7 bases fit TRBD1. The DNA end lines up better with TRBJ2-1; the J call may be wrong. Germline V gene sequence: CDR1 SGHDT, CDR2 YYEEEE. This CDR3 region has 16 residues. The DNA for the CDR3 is TGTGCCAGCAGCTCGAGAACGACAGGGCACTACAATGCGCAGTTCTTC. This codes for CASSSRTTGHYNAQFF.

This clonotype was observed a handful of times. CDR3 DNA: TGTGCCAGCAGCTTACTTACGCCGGGGTCGGGCACTGAAGCTTTCTTT. This sequence encodes CASSLLTPGSGTEAFF. The genes are TRBV7-6 and TRBJ1-1; D is uncertain. Germline V CDR1 and CDR2: SGHVS, FNYEAQ. The CDR3 length is 16 residues. Trimming took 2 bases from V and 4 from J, leaving 17 bases between them.

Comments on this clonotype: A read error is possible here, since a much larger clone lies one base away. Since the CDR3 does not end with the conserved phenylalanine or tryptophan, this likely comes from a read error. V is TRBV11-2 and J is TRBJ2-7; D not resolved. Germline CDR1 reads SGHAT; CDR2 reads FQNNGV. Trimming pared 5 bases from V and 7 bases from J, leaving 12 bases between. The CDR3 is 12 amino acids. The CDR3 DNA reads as TGTGCCAGCAGCCTTAATCGTGGGGAGCAGTACCTC. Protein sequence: CASSLNRGEQYL.

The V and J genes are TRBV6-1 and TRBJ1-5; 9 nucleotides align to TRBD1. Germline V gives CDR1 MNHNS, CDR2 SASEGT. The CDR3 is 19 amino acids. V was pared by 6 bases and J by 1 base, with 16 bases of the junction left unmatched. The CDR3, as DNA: TGTGCCAGCAGGCGCGTGAGACAGGGGGGAAATTGGAGCAATCAGCCCCAGCATTTT. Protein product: CASRRVRQGGNWSNQPQHF.

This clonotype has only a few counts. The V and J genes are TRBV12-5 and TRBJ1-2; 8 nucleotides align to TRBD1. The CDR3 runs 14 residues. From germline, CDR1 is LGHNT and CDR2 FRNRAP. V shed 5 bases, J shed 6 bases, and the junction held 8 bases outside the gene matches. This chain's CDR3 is CASGDDRGGDGYTF. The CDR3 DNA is TGTGCTAGTGGTGACGACAGGGGAGGAGATGGCTACACCTTC.

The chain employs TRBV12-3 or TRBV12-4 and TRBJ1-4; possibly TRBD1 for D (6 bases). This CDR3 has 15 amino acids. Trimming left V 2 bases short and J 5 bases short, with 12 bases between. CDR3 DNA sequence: TGTGCCAGCAGTTTAATGGGGGCGCGAAATGAAAAACTGTTTTTT. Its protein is CASSLMGARNEKLFF.

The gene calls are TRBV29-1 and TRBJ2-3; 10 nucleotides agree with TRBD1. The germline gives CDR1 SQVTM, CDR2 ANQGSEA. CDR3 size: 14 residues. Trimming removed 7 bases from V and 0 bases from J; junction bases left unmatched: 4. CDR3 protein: CSARTGGSTDTQYF. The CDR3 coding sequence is TGCAGCGCCCGGACAGGGGGAAGCACAGATACGCAGTATTTT.

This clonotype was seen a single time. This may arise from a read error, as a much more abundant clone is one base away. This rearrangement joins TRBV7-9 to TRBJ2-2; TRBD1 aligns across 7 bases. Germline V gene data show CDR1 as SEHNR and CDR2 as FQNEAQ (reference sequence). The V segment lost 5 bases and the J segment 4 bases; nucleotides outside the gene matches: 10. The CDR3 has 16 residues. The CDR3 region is CASSRRGQRGTGELFF. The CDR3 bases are TGTGCCAGCAGCCGTAGGGGACAGAGGGGCACCGGGGAGCTGTTTTTT.

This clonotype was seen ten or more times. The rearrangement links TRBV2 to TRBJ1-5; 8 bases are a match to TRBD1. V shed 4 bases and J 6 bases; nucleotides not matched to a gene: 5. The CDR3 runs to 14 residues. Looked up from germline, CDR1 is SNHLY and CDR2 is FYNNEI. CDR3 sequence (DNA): TGTGCCAGCAGTGGACAGGGGAAGGGTCAGCCCCAGCATTTT. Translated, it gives CASSGQGKGQPQHF.

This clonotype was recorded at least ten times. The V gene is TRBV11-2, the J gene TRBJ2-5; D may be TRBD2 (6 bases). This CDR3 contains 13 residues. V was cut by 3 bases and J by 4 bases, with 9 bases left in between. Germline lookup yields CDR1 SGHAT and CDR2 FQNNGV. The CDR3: CASSFQEGETQYF. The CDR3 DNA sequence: TGTGCCAGCAGCTTTCAGGAGGGAGAGACCCAGTACTTC.

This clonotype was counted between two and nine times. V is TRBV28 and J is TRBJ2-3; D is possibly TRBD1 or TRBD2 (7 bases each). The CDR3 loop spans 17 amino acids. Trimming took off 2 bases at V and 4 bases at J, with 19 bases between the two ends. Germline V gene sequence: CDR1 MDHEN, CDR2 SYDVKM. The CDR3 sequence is CASSLTSEGAGSDTQYF. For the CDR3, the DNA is TGTGCCAGCAGTTTAACTAGCGAGGGGGCCGGTTCAGATACGCAGTATTTT.

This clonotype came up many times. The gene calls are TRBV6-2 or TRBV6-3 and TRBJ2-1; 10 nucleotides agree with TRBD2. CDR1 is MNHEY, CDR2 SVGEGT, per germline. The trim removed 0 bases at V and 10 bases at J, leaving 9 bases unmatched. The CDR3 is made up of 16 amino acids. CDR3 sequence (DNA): TGTGCCAGCAGTTACTCGAGTACTAGCGGGGTGAGGGAGCAGTTCTTC. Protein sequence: CASSYSSTSGVREQFF.

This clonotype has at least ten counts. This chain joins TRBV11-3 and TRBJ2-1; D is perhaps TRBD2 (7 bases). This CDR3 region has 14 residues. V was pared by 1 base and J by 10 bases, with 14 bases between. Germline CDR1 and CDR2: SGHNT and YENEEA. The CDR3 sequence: CASSLATGAGEQFF. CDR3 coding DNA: TGTGCCAGCAGCTTAGCGACAGGAGCGGGGGAGCAGTTCTTC.

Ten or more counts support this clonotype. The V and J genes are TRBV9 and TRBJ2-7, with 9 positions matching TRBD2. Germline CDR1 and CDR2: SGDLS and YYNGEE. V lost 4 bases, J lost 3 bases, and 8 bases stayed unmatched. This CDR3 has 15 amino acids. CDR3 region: CASSRGGTSLYEQYF. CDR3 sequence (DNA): TGTGCCAGCAGCCGCGGCGGGACTAGCCTCTACGAGCAGTACTTC.

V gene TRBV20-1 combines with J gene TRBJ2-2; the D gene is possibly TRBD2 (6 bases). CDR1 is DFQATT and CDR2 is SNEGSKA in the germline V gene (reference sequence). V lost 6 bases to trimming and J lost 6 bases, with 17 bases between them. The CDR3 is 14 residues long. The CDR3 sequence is CSALPGLEAGELFF. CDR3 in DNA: TGCAGTGCCCTCCCGGGACTGGAGGCCGGGGAGCTGTTTTTT.

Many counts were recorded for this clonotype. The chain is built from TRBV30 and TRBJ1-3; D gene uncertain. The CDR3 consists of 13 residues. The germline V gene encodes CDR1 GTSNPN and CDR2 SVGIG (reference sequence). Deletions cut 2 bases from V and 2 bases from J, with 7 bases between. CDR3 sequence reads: CAWSRLTGNTIYF. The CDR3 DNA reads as TGTGCCTGGAGTAGACTTACTGGAAACACCATATATTTT.

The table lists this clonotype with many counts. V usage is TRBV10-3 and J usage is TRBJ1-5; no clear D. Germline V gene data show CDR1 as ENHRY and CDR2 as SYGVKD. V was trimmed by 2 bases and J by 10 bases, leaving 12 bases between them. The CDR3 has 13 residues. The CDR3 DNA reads TGTGCCATCAGTGAGGCGTCTATCAGCCCCCAGCATTTT. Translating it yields CAISEASISPQHF.

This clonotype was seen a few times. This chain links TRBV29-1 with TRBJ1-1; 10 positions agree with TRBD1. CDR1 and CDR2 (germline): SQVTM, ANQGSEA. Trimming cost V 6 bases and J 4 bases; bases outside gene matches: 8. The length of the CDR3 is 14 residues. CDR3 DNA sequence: TGCAGCGTAGGGACAGGGGCGCCCGTCACTGAAGCTTTCTTT. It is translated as CSVGTGAPVTEAFF.

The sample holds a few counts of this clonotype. In nucleotides, the CDR3 is TGTGCCATCAGTGAGTCGATGCAGCGGGGGCCCACAGATACGCAGTATTTT. Translation gives CAISESMQRGPTDTQYF. The chain recombines TRBV10-3 with TRBJ2-3; the match to TRBD2 covers 8 bases. The CDR3 consists of 17 residues. V was clipped by 0 bases and J by 2 bases; unmatched bases: 7. Looked up from germline, CDR1 is ENHRY and CDR2 is SYGVKD.

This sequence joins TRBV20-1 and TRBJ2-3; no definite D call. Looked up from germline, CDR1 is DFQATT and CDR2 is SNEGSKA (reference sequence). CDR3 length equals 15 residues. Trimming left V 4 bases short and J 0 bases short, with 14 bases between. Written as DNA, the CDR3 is TGCAGTGCTACGCCGTACAGATCTAGCACAGATACGCAGTATTTT. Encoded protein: CSATPYRSSTDTQYF.

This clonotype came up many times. The CDR3 DNA reads as TGTGCCAGCAGCCCCCTCGGGCAGAACACAGATACGCAGTATTTT. Translation gives CASSPLGQNTDTQYF. The chain combines TRBV7-3 with TRBJ2-3; no firm D call. Germline V gene lookup returns CDR1 SGHTA and CDR2 FQGTGA. The CDR3 loop spans 15 amino acids. With 5 bases removed from V and 2 bases from J, the gap between germline ends came to 14 bases.

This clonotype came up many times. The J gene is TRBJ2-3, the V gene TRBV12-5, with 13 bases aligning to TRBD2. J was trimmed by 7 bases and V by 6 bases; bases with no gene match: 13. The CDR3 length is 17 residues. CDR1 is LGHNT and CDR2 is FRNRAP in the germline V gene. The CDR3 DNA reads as TGTGCTAGTGGCATTCGGGGGACTAGCGGGGCGGTGTATACGCAGTATTTT. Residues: CASGIRGTSGAVYTQYF.

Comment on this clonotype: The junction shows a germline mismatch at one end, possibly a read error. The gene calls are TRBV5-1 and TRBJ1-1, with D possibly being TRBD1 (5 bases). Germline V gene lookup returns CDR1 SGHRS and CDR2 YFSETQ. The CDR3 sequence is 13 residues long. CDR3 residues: CASSLGEDTESFF. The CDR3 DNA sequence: TGCGCCAGCAGCTTGGGTGAGGACACTGAATCTTTCTTT.

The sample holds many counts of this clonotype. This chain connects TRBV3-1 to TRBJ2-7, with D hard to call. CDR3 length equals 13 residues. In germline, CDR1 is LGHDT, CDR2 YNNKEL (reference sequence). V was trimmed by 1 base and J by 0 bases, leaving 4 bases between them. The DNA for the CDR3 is TGTGCCAGCAGCCAAGGAAACTCCTACGAGCAGTACTTC. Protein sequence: CASSQGNSYEQYF.